This T cell receptor (beta chain) was sequenced for a study of shared clonotypes between healthy human individuals. The germline CDR1 and CDR2 sequences are SGHRS and YFSETQ. The CDR3 length is 13 residues. Trimming pared 4 bases from V and 3 bases from J, leaving 7 bases between. Repertoires were generated with immunoSEQ multiplex PCR, while TCRdb's copy carries only in-frame clones and drops some. The sample carries about 680,000 clones, less than 80% recorded once. V is TRBV5-1 and J is TRBJ2-2, with D unclear. This TCR was sampled from a woman aged 25 to 39 in good health. Sequences were obtained from memory CD4+ T cells sorted from blood. Subset reported: CD45RA-negative fraction. The CDR3 DNA follows: TGCGCCAGCAGCGAGTATGACACCGGGGAGCTGTTTTTT. Its translation: CASSEYDTGELFF.